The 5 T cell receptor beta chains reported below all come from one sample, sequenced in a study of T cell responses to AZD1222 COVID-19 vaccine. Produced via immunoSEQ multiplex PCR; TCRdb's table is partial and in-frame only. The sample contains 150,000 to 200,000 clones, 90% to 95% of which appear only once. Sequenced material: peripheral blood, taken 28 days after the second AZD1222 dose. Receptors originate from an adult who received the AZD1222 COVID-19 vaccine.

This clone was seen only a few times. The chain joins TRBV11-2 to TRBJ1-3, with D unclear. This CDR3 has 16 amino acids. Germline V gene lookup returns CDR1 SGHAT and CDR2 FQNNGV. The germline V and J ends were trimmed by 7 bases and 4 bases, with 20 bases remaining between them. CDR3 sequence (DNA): TGTGCCAGCACCCTCCCCCTGGTGCCTACGGGAAACACCATATATTTT. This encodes CASTLPLVPTGNTIYF.

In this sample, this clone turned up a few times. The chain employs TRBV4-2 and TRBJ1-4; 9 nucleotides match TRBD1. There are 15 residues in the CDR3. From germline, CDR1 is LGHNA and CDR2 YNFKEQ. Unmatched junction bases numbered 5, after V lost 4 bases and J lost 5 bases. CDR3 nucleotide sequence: TGTGCCAGCAGCCGGGCGGGACAGGGAAATGAAAAACTGTTTTTT. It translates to CASSRAGQGNEKLFF.

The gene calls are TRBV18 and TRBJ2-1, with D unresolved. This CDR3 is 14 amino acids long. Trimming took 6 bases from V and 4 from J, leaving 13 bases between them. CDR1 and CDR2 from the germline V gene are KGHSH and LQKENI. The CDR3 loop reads CASSQTEKYNEQFF. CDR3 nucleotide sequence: TGTGCCAGCTCCCAAACTGAGAAATACAATGAGCAGTTCTTC.

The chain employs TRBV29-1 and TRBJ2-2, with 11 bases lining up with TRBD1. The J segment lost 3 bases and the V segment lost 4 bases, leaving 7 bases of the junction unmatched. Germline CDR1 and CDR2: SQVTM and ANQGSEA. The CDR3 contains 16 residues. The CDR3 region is CSVVLAGQGDTGELFF. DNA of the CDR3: TGCAGCGTTGTTTTGGCGGGACAGGGGGACACCGGGGAGCTGTTTTTT.

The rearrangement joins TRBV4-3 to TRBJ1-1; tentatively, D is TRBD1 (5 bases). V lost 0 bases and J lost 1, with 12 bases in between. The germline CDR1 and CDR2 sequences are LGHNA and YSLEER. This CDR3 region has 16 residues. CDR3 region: CASSQDPSGQNTEAFF. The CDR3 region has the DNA TGCGCCAGCAGCCAAGATCCGTCCGGACAGAACACTGAAGCTTTCTTT.